The clone carrying this TCR beta chain has just a few counts. This sample is drawn from a study of OX40 agonist ivuxolimab in advanced cancers. Libraries were prepared by immunoSEQ multiplex PCR; TCRdb keeps only in-frame clonotypes and omits some of them. Among tens of thousands of clones listed, roughly 80% were seen once. The trim removed 4 bases at V and 5 bases at J, leaving 2 bases unmatched. This CDR3 contains 13 residues. CDR1 MNHEY and CDR2 SVGAGI come from the germline V gene. This sequence originates from an adult with an advanced solid tumor such as melanoma, head and neck, liver or kidney cancer. The sequencing used CD4+ or CD8+ T cells sorted from blood, collected in a trial of the OX40 agonist ivuxolimab. The J gene is TRBJ1-5, the V gene TRBV6-5; TRBD1 agrees at 7 bases. The CDR3 protein is CASSWDSYQPQHF. As DNA, the CDR3 is TGTGCCAGCAGTTGGGACAGTTATCAGCCCCAGCATTTT.